This entry concerns a single T cell receptor beta chain. This sample stems from a study of CDR3 diversity in severe acne. One entry per CDR3 protein, called by TCRdb with MiXCR from the PCR reads. The data contain 100,000 or so distinct CDR3 sequences, about half of them singletons. The specimen was blood. This TCR derives from a male donor with acne.

This CDR3 reads CASGSLAGGQAYEQYF. DNA of the CDR3: TGTGCCAGCGGGTCCCTAGCGGGAGGGCAGGCTTACGAGCAGTACTTC. The chain couples TRBV7-3 to TRBJ2-7, with TRBD2 matching over 12 bases. V was pared by 8 bases and J by 4 bases, with 12 bases of the junction left unmatched. Germline V CDR1 and CDR2: SGHTA, FQGTGA. This CDR3 has 16 amino acids. Full variable domain (missing parts from reference TRBV7-3 and TRBJ2-7): GAGVSQTPSNKVTEKGKYVELRCDPISGHTALYWYRQSLGQGPEFLIYFQGTGAADDSGLPNDRFFAVRPEGSVSTLKIQRTERGDSAVYLCASGSLAGGQAYEQYFGPGTRLTVT.